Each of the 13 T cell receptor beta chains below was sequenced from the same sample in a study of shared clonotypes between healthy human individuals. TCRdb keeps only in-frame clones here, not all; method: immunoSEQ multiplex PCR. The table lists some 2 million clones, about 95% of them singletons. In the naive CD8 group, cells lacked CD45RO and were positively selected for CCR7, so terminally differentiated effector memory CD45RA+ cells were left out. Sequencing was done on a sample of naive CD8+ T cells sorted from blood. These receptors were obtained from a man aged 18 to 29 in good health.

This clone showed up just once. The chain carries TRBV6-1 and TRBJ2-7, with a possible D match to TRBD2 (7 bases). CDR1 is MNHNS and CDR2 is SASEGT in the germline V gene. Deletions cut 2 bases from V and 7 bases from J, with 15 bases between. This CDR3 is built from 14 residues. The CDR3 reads CASSEWEGRGEQYF. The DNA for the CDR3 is TGTGCCAGCAGTGAATGGGAGGGAAGGGGGGAGCAGTACTTC.

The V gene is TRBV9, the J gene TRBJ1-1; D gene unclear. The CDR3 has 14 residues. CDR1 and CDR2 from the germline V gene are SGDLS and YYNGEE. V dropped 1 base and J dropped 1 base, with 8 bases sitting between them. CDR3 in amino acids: CASSVMGSNTEAFF. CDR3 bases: TGTGCCAGCAGCGTAATGGGGTCGAACACTGAAGCTTTCTTT.

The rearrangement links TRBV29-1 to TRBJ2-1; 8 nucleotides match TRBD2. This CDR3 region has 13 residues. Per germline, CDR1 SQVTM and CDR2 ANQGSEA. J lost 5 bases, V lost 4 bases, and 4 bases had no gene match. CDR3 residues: CSVVGGAHNEQFF. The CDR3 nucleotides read TGCAGCGTTGTCGGGGGGGCCCACAATGAGCAGTTCTTC.

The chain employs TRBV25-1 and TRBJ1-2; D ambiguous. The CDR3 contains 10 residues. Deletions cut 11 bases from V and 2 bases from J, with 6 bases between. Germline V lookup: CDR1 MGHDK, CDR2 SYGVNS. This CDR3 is CAVENYGYTF. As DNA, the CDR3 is TGTGCCGTAGAGAACTATGGCTACACCTTC.

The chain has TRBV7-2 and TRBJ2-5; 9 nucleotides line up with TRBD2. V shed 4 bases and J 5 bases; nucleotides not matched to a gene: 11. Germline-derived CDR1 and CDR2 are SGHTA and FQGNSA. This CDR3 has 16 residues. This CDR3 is CASSSIAGDIRETQYF. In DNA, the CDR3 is TGTGCCAGCAGCTCTATAGCGGGGGATATTCGGGAGACCCAGTACTTC.

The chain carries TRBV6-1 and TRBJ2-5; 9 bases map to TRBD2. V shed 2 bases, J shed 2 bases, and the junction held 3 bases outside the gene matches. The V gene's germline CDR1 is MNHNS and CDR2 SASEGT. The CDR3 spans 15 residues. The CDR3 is CASSEWLAGQETQYF. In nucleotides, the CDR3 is TGTGCCAGCAGTGAATGGCTAGCGGGGCAAGAGACCCAGTACTTC.

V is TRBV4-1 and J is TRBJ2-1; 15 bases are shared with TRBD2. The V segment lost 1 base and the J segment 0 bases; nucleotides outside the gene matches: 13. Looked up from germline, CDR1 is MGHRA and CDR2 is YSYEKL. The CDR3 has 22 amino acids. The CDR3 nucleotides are TGCGCCAGCAGCCAAGCCAAGGGGACTAGCGGGAGGTACTCTTACTCCTACAATGAGCAGTTCTTC. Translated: CASSQAKGTSGRYSYSYNEQFF.

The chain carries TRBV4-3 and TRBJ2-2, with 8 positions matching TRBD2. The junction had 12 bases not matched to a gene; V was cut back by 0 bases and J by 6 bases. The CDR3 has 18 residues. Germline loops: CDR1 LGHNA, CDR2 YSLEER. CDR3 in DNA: TGCGCCAGCAGCCAAGATCCGCCCAGCGGGAGTGACGCCGGGGAGCTGTTTTTT. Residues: CASSQDPPSGSDAGELFF.

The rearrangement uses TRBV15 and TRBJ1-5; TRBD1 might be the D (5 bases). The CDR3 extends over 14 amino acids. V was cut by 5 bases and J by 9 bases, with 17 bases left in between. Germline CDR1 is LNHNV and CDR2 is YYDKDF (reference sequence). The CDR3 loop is CATSSGGGPRPQHF. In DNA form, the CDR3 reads TGTGCCACCAGCTCGGGTGGGGGTCCTAGGCCCCAGCATTTT.

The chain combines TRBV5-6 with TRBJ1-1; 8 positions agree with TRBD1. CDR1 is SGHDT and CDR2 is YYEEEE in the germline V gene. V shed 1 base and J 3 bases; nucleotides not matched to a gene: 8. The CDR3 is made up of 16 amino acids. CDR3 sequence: CASSLRWTGPDTEAFF. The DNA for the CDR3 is TGTGCCAGCAGCTTGAGGTGGACAGGGCCAGACACTGAAGCTTTCTTT.

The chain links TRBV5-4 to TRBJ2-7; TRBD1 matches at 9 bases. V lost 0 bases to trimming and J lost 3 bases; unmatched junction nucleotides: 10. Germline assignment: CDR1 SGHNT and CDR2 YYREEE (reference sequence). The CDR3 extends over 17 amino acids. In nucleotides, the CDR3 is TGTGCCAGCAGCTTGGGAAGCCGTGGACAGGGGTACTACGAGCAGTACTTC. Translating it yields CASSLGSRGQGYYEQYF. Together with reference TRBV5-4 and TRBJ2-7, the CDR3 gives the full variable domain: ETGVTQSPTHLIKTRGQQVTLRCSSQSGHNTVSWYQQALGQGPQFIFQYYREEENGRGNFPPRFSGLQFPNYSSELNVNALELDDSALYLCASSLGSRGQGYYEQYFGPGTRLTVT.

The CDR3 coding sequence is TGTGCCAGCATGGGGGACGGGGTGCTCCACGAGCAGTACTTC. Translating it yields CASMGDGVLHEQYF. This rearrangement joins TRBV6-5 to TRBJ2-7, with D perhaps TRBD1 or TRBD2 (5 bases each). Deletions cut 7 bases from V and 5 bases from J, with 18 bases between. The germline CDR1 and CDR2 sequences are MNHEY and SVGAGI. This CDR3 is 14 amino acids long.

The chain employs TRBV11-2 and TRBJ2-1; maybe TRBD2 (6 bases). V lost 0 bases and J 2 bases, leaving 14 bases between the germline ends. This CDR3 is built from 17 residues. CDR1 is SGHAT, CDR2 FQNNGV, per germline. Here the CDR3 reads CASSLDSRGRTYNEQFF. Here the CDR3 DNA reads TGTGCCAGCAGCTTAGATAGCCGGGGGAGGACCTACAATGAGCAGTTCTTC.